This paragraph covers one TCR beta chain sequence. The record originates from a study of T cell changes during pregnancy in multiple sclerosis. The method was immunoSEQ multiplex PCR; TCRdb's version includes in-frame clones alone and lacks a portion of them. The profile shows roughly 69,000 clones, about nine tenths of them singletons. Germline values: CDR1 SNHLY, CDR2 FYNNEI. This CDR3 has 13 amino acids. The V and J ends lost 6 bases and 7 bases respectively, with 16 bases between them. The genes are TRBV2 and TRBJ2-7, with a possible D match to TRBD2 (6 bases). This sequence was found in a female donor with multiple sclerosis, enrolled in a pregnancy study. Sample: peripheral blood, taken in the third trimester of pregnancy. The CDR3 reads CASSSGTAGEQYF. The CDR3, as DNA: TGTGCCAGCAGCTCCGGGACGGCGGGGGAGCAGTACTTC. The full variable domain, its missing parts supplied by reference TRBV2 and TRBJ2-7, is EPEVTQTPSHQVTQMGQEVILRCVPISNHLYFYWYRQILGQKVEFLVSFYNNEISEKSEIFDDQFSVERPDGSNFTLKIRSTKLEDSAMYFCASSSGTAGEQYFGPGTRLTVT.